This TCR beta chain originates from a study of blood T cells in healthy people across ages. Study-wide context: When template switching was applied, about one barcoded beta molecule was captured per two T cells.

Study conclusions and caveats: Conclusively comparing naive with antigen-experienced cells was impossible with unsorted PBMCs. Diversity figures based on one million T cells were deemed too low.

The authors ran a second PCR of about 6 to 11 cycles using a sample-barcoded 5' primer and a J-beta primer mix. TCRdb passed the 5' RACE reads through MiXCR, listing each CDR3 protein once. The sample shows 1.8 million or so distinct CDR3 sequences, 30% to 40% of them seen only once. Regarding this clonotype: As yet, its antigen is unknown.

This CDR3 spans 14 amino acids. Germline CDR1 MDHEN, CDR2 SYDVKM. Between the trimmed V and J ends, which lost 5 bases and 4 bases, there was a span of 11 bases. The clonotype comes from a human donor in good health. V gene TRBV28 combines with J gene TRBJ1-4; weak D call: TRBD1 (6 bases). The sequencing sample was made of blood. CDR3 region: CASSQQGVNEKLFF. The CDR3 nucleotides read TGTGCCAGCAGTCAACAGGGTGTTAATGAAAAACTGTTTTTT.